This T cell receptor beta chain was captured in a study of blood T cell repertoires in COVID-19. Study as a whole: Some COVID-19 samples were acute and others convalescent; all came from the United States, Italy and Spain.

Authors' analysis steps: Amplification with reference gene primers provided the estimates of nucleated cell counts. Some clones are missing from TCRdb's copy, which holds only in-frame ones; the method was immunoSEQ multiplex PCR. Clone size and the V and J calls come from that table; the DNA yielded D and trimming. The sample records 150,000 or so clones, 86% being singletons. This receptor was obtained from a man aged 50 to 59 with active or convalescent COVID-19. The source material was peripheral blood.

The CDR3 loop reads CASRQRMRDEQFF. Written as DNA, the CDR3 is TGTGCCAGCAGGCAACGTATGAGGGATGAGCAGTTCTTC. The V gene is TRBV27, the J gene TRBJ2-1, with TRBD2 as a possible D gene (5 bases). Trimming took 6 bases from V and 8 from J, leaving 14 bases between them. CDR3 length: 13 residues. CDR1 and CDR2 from the germline V gene are MNHEY and SMNVEV (reference sequence).